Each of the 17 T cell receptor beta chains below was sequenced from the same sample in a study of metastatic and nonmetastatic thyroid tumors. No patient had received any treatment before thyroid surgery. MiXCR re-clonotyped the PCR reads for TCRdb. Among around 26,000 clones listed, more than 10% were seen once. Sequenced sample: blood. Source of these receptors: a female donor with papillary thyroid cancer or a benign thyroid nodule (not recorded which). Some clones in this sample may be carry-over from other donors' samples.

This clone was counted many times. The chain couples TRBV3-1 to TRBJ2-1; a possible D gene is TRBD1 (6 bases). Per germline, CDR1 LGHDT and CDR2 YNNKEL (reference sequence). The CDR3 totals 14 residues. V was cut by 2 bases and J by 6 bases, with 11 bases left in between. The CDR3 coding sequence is TGTGCCAGCAGCCAACCGGGACACGGCAATGAGCAGTTCTTC. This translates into CASSQPGHGNEQFF.

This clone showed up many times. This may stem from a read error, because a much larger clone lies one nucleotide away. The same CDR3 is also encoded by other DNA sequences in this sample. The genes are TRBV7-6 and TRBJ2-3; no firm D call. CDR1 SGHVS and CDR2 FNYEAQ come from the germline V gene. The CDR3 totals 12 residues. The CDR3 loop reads CASSYYTDTQYF. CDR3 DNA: TGTGCCAGCAGCTACTACACAGATACGCAATATTTT.

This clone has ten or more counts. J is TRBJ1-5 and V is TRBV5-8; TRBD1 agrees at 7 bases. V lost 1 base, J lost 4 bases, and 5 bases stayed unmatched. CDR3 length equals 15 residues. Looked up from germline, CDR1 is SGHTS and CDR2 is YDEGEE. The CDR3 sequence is CASSLFEGANQPQHF. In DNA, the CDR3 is TGTGCCAGCAGCTTGTTTGAGGGGGCGAATCAGCCCCAGCATTTT.

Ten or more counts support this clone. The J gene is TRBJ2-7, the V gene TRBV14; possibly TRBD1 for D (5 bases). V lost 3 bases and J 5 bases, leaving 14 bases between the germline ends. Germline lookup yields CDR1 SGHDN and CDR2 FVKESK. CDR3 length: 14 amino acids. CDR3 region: CASSHPGIFDEQYF. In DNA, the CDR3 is TGTGCCAGCAGCCACCCAGGGATATTCGACGAGCAGTACTTC.

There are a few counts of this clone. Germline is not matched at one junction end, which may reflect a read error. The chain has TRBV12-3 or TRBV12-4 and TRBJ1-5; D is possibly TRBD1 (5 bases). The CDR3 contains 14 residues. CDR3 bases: TGTGCCAGCAGCCCAGGGTGTGGCAATCTGCCCCAGCATTTT. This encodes CASSPGCGNLPQHF.

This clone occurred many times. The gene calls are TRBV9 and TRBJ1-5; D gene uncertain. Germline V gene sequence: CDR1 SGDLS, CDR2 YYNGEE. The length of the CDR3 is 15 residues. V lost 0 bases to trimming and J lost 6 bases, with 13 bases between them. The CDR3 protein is CASSVEGFEGQPQHF. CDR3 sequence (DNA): TGTGCCAGCAGCGTAGAGGGCTTCGAGGGTCAGCCCCAGCATTTT.

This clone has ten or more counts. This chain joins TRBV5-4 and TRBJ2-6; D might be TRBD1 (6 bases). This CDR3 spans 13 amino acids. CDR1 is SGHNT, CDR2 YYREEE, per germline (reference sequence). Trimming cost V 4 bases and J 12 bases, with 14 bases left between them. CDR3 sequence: CASSTAGVGVLTF. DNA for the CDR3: TGTGCCAGCAGCACCGCAGGGGTCGGCGTCCTGACTTTC.

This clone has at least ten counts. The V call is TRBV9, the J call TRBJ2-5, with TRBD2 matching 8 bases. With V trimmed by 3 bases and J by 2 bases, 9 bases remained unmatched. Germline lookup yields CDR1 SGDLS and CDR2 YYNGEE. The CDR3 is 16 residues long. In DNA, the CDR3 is TGTGCCAGCAGCGCAGCCTTAGCGGGAACTCAAGAGACCCAGTACTTC. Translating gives CASSAALAGTQETQYF.

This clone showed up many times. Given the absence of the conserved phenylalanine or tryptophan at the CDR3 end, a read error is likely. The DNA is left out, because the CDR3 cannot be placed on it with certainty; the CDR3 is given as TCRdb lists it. The CDR3 loop reads CASSVLQG. The rearrangement joins TRBV9 to TRBJ2-2; TRBD1 is the table's D call, not checked against the DNA. CDR1 is SGDLS and CDR2 is YYNGEE in the germline V gene. The CDR3 has 8 amino acids, counting both end residues.

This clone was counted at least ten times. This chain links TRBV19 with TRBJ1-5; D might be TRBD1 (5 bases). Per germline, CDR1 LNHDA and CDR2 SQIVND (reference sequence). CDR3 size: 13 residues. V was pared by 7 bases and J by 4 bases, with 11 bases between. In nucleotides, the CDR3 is TGTGCCAGTAAATTGGCAGGGAATCAGCCCCAGCATTTT. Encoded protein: CASKLAGNQPQHF.

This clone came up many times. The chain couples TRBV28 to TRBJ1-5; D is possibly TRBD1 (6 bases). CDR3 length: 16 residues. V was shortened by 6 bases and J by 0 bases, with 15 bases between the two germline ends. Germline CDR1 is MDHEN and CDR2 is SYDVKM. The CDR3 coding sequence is TGTGCCAGCAGCAGTACAGGGTCCTATAGCAATCAGCCCCAGCATTTT. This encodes CASSSTGSYSNQPQHF.

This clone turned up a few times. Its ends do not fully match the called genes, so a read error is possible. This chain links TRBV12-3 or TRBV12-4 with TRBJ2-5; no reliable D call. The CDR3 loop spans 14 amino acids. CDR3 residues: CASSLVGFQETQYF. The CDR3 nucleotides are TGTGCCAGCAGCCTAGTGGGCTTTCAAGAGACTCAGTACTTC.

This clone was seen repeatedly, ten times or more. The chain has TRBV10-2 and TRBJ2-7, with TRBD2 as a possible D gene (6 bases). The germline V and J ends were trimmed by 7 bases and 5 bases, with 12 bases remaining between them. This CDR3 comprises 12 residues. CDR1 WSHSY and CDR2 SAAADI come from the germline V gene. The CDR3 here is CASIGDLNEQYF. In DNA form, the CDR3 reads TGCGCCAGCATCGGGGACTTGAACGAGCAGTACTTC.

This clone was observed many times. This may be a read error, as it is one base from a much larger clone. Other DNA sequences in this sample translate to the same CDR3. DNA for the CDR3: TGTGCCAGCAGCTCGCCCGGGACCAGCGGGAGGTACCCGCCGGGCGAGCAGTACTTC. Amino acids: CASSSPGTSGRYPPGEQYF. The V and J genes are TRBV13 and TRBJ2-7; 9 bases are shared with TRBD2. The CDR3 contains 19 residues. Germline V gene sequence: CDR1 PRHDT, CDR2 FYEKMQ (reference sequence). The V segment lost 4 bases and the J segment 6 bases; nucleotides outside the gene matches: 22.

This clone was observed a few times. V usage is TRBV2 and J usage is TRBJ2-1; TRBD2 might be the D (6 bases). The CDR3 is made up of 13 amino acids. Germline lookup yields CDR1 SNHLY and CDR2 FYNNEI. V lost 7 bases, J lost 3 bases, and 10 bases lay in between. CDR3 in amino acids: CASIRLGYNEQFF. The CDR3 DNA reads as TGTGCCAGCATCAGACTAGGCTACAATGAGCAGTTCTTC.

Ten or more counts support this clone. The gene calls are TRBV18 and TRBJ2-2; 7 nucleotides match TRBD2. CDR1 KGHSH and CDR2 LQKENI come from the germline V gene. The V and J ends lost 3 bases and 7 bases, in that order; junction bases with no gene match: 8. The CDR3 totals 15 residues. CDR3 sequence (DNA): TGTGCCAGCTCACCCCGGACTAGTCGCGACGGGGAGCTGTTTTTT. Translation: CASSPRTSRDGELFF. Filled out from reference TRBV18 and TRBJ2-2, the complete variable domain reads NAGVMQNPRHLVRRRGQEARLRCSPMKGHSHVYWYRQLPEEGLKFMVYLQKENIIDESGMPKERFSAEFPKEGPSILRIQQVVRGDSAAYFCASSPRTSRDGELFFGEGSRLTVL.

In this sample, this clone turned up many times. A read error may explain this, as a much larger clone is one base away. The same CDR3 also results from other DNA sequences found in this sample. Here the CDR3 reads CAIRTSGSVSYNEQFF. CDR3 DNA sequence: TGTGCCATCCGGACTAGCGGGAGCGTCTCCTACAATGAGCAGTTCTTC. This rearrangement joins TRBV10-3 to TRBJ2-1; TRBD2 matches at 13 bases. Germline V CDR1 and CDR2: ENHRY, SYGVKD. The J segment lost 0 bases and the V segment lost 8 bases, leaving 4 bases of the junction unmatched. This CDR3 spans 16 amino acids.